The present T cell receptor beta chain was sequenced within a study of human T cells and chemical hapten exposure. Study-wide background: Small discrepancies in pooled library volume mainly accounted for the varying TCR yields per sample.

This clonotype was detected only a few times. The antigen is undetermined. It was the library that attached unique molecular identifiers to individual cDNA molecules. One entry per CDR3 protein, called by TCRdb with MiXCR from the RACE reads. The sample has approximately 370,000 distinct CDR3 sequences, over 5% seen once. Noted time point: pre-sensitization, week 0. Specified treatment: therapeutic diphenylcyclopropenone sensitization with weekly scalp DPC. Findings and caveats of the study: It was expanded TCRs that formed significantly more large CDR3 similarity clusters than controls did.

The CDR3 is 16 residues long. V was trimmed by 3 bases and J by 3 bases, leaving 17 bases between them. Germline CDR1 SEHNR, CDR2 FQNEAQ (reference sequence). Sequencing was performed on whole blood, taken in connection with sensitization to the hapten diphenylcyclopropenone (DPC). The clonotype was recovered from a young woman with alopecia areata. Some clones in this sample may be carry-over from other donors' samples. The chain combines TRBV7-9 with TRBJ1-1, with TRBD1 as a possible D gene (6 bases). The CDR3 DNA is TGTGCCAGCAGCTTCTCCCCCAGGGGACGCGACACTGAAGCTTTCTTT. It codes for CASSFSPRGRDTEAFF.